This is a list of T cell receptor beta chains from one sample in a study of cytomegalovirus exposure and HLA in healthy donors. Using immunoSEQ multiplex PCR, the repertoire was profiled, and TCRdb retains in-frame clones only, with some absent. Of around 97,000 clones in the sample, 60% to 80% are singletons; the top ten hold over 4%. Sequenced input: PBMCs. The origin of the receptors is a man aged 45-65 years in good health and CMV-seropositive. The CDR3 runs from the conserved cysteine through the conserved F or W. D genes are given only for firm matches. Some rows mark clone size as missing; the rest say once, few, many or name a class of expanded clone.

J gene: TRBJ1-4; V gene: TRBV4-3; clone size: few; D gene: TRBD1; CDR3 protein: CASSQGTGFEKLFF; CDR3 DNA: TGCGCCAGCAGCCAGGGGACAGGGTTCGAAAAACTGTTTTTT
J gene: TRBJ1-5; V gene: TRBV11-2; clone size: -; D gene: TRBD1; CDR3 protein: CASSSQGDQPQHF; CDR3 DNA: TGTGCCAGCAGCTCCCAGGGGGATCAGCCCCAGCATTTT
J gene: TRBJ2-1; V gene: TRBV6-5; clone size: -; D gene: TRBD2; CDR3 protein: CASTPVAGGIGEQFF; CDR3 DNA: TGTGCCAGCACCCCAGTGGCGGGAGGAATTGGTGAGCAGTTCTTC
J gene: TRBJ1-1; V gene: TRBV27; clone size: -; D gene: -; CDR3 protein: CASIINGLSNTEAFF; CDR3 DNA: TGTGCCAGCATTATCAATGGACTGTCGAACACTGAAGCTTTCTTT
J gene: TRBJ1-2; V gene: TRBV19; clone size: -; D gene: TRBD1; CDR3 protein: CASSTPSDRALANTF; CDR3 DNA: TGTGCCAGTAGTACCCCTTCCGACAGGGCTTTGGCTAACACCTTC
J gene: TRBJ2-7; V gene: TRBV15; clone size: few; D gene: TRBD1; CDR3 protein: CATSRDTGTGGEQYF; CDR3 DNA: TGTGCCACCAGCAGAGATACCGGGACAGGGGGCGAGCAGTACTTC
J gene: TRBJ1-1; V gene: TRBV19; clone size: -; D gene: -; CDR3 protein: CASSTRDTEAFF; CDR3 DNA: TGTGCCAGTAGTACTCGGGACACTGAAGCTTTCTTT
J gene: TRBJ2-5; V gene: TRBV28; clone size: -; D gene: TRBD2; CDR3 protein: CASSALAGGWETQYF; CDR3 DNA: TGTGCCAGCTCCGCTTTAGCGGGAGGGTGGGAGACCCAGTACTTC
J gene: TRBJ1-4; V gene: TRBV15; clone size: -; D gene: TRBD1; CDR3 protein: CATSRDTGATNEKLFF; CDR3 DNA: TGTGCCACCAGCAGAGATACAGGGGCAACTAATGAAAAACTGTTTTTT
J gene: TRBJ2-7; V gene: TRBV28; clone size: -; D gene: TRBD2; CDR3 protein: CASLRTSGMSEQYF; CDR3 DNA: TGTGCCAGCCTCCGGACTAGCGGGATGAGCGAGCAGTACTTC
J gene: TRBJ1-4; V gene: TRBV25-1; clone size: few; D gene: -; CDR3 protein: CASSEGGLKRDEKLFF; CDR3 DNA: TGTGCCAGCAGTGAAGGGGGACTCAAAAGGGATGAAAAACTGTTTTTT
J gene: TRBJ2-7; V gene: TRBV30; clone size: -; D gene: -; CDR3 protein: CAWRSGVGSYEQYF; CDR3 DNA: TGTGCCTGGAGATCGGGGGTCGGTTCCTACGAGCAGTACTTC
J gene: TRBJ1-5; V gene: TRBV28; clone size: once; D gene: -; CDR3 protein: CANSLMAGKSNQPQHF; CDR3 DNA: TGTGCCAACAGTTTAATGGCAGGGAAGAGCAATCAGCCCCAGCATTTT
J gene: TRBJ1-1; V gene: TRBV5-1; clone size: -; D gene: -; CDR3 protein: CASSWGGEGTEAFF; CDR3 DNA: TGCGCCAGCAGCTGGGGGGGCGAGGGCACTGAAGCTTTCTTT
J gene: TRBJ1-1; V gene: TRBV7-8; clone size: -; D gene: TRBD1; CDR3 protein: CASKATGEATEAFF; CDR3 DNA: TGTGCCAGCAAAGCGACAGGGGAGGCCACTGAAGCTTTCTTT
J gene: TRBJ2-3; V gene: TRBV5-6; clone size: -; D gene: -; CDR3 protein: CASSTPRFTDTQYF; CDR3 DNA: TGTGCCAGCAGCACGCCGAGGTTCACAGATACGCAGTATTTT